This entry lists 16 T cell receptor beta chains sequenced from one sample in a study of PD-1 blockade in classical Hodgkin lymphoma. Exposure to brentuximab vedotin varied, and each patient had relapsed following autologous stem cell transplantation. The data were produced by immunoSEQ multiplex PCR, yet TCRdb's version contains in-frame clones alone and is incomplete. This table holds 40,000 or so clones, 60% to 85% found once. Material: peripheral blood mononuclear cells (PBMCs), obtained at baseline. Every receptor here comes from a human donor with classical Hodgkin lymphoma.

The chain joins TRBV6-5 to TRBJ2-2; 8 bases are shared with TRBD2. Unmatched junction bases numbered 3, after V lost 4 bases and J lost 5 bases. The CDR3 loop spans 14 amino acids. Germline lookup yields CDR1 MNHEY and CDR2 SVGAGI. This CDR3 reads CASSLAGTTGELFF. The CDR3 nucleotides are TGTGCCAGCAGTTTAGCGGGAACGACCGGGGAGCTGTTTTTT.

The chain uses TRBV7-2 and TRBJ2-7; 9 positions agree with TRBD2. The germline CDR1 and CDR2 sequences are SGHTA and FQGNSA. The trim removed 4 bases at V and 3 bases at J, leaving 4 bases unmatched. The CDR3 loop spans 14 amino acids. CDR3 bases: TGTGCCAGCAGCTGGGGACTAGCTGGCTACGAGCAGTACTTC. Residues: CASSWGLAGYEQYF.

By share, this clone counts as medium-sized. This sequence joins TRBV28 and TRBJ2-7; a possible D gene is TRBD2 (7 bases). The ends were cut back, 4 bases at V and 0 bases at J, with 13 bases in the middle. The germline V gene has CDR1 MDHEN and CDR2 SYDVKM. CDR3 length: 15 residues. Here the CDR3 reads CASSWPGGGSYEQYF. In nucleotides, the CDR3 is TGTGCCAGCAGTTGGCCGGGGGGCGGCTCCTACGAGCAGTACTTC.

V is TRBV9 and J is TRBJ1-1; 8 bases align to TRBD1. J lost 4 bases, V lost 4 bases, and 15 bases had no gene match. CDR1 SGDLS and CDR2 YYNGEE come from the germline V gene. The CDR3 loop spans 17 amino acids. CDR3 DNA sequence: TGTGCCAGCAGCAGCGGACAGGGTTTGTTAGAGGGCACTGAAGCTTTCTTT. This gives the protein CASSSGQGLLEGTEAFF.

This clone was observed once. The rearrangement links TRBV14 to TRBJ2-7; 7 nucleotides align to TRBD2. V trimming: 0 bases; J trimming: 0 bases; junction bases outside the gene matches: 5. CDR1 is SGHDN and CDR2 is FVKESK in the germline V gene. The length of the CDR3 is 16 residues. CDR3 sequence: CASSQDPSGTSYEQYF. For the CDR3, the DNA is TGTGCCAGCAGCCAAGACCCTAGCGGAACCTCCTACGAGCAGTACTTC.

The chain is built from TRBV15 and TRBJ2-7; D remains ambiguous. The germline CDR1 and CDR2 sequences are LNHNV and YYDKDF (reference sequence). Trimming left V 3 bases short and J 3 bases short, with 12 bases between. This CDR3 has 14 residues. This chain's CDR3 is CATSREAIGYEQYF. CDR3 bases: TGTGCCACCAGCAGGGAAGCGATCGGCTACGAGCAGTACTTC.

This clone was seen once. The chain has TRBV19 and TRBJ1-1; 7 bases agree with TRBD1. The CDR3 runs 15 residues. The ends lost 2 bases at V and 4 bases at J; junction bases unmatched: 7. Germline V gene data show CDR1 as LNHDA and CDR2 as SQIVND (reference sequence). The chain's CDR3 is CASSIPKGAATEAFF. In DNA, the CDR3 is TGTGCCAGTAGTATACCCAAGGGGGCAGCCACTGAAGCTTTCTTT.

The chain joins TRBV11-2 to TRBJ2-7, with D possibly being TRBD2 (5 bases). CDR3 length equals 16 residues. V lost 0 bases and J lost 3, with 15 bases in between. CDR1 SGHAT and CDR2 FQNNGV come from the germline V gene. The CDR3 nucleotides read TGTGCCAGCAGCTTAGACCTAGCACCTCAGAACTACGAGCAGTACTTC. It codes for CASSLDLAPQNYEQYF.

The chain employs TRBV4-1 and TRBJ2-7; 10 bases are a match to TRBD2. Germline assignment: CDR1 MGHRA and CDR2 YSYEKL. The CDR3 spans 17 residues. J lost 5 bases, V lost 4 bases, and 14 bases had no gene match. CDR3 in amino acids: CASSRTSAGGPVNEQYF. In nucleotides, the CDR3 is TGCGCCAGCAGCCGGACCTCAGCGGGAGGGCCTGTGAACGAGCAGTACTTC.

The table lists this clone with a few counts. This chain connects TRBV4-1 to TRBJ2-2; 7 nucleotides match TRBD1. J gave up 4 bases and V 1 base, and 12 bases lay outside the gene matches. CDR1 is MGHRA, CDR2 YSYEKL, per germline. There are 18 residues in the CDR3. Written as DNA, the CDR3 is TGCGCCAGCAGCCAAGTTACTGGACAGGCATCCTTCACCGGGGAGCTGTTTTTT. Protein product: CASSQVTGQASFTGELFF.

This clone was recorded once. This chain links TRBV15 with TRBJ2-2, with D unresolved. CDR3 length equals 13 residues. The germline gives CDR1 LNHNV, CDR2 YYDKDF (reference sequence). Between the trimmed V and J ends, which lost 2 bases and 5 bases, there was a span of 6 bases. The CDR3, as DNA: TGTGCCACCAGCAGATTAAGGACCGGGGAGCTGTTTTTT. Its protein product is CATSRLRTGELFF.

The chain couples TRBV25-1 to TRBJ1-1; D uncertain. Trimming took off 7 bases at V and 4 bases at J, with 13 bases between the two ends. This CDR3 has 13 residues. The germline gives CDR1 MGHDK, CDR2 SYGVNS. The chain's CDR3 is CASTEWGATEAFF. The CDR3 DNA reads as TGTGCCAGCACCGAGTGGGGAGCCACTGAAGCTTTCTTT.

This clone was detected a few times. The chain couples TRBV7-2 to TRBJ2-7; 10 bases match TRBD2. The V segment lost 3 bases and the J segment 11 bases; nucleotides outside the gene matches: 10. Germline loops: CDR1 SGHTA, CDR2 FQGNSA. There are 14 residues in the CDR3. In nucleotides, the CDR3 is TGTGCCAGCAGCTTCGGACTAGCGGCCCCCCGGAAGTACTTC. It codes for CASSFGLAAPRKYF.

This rearrangement joins TRBV2 to TRBJ1-1; D call uncertain. The CDR3 extends over 14 amino acids. V gave up 4 bases and J gave up 4 bases, with 13 bases separating them. CDR1 is SNHLY, CDR2 FYNNEI, per germline. CDR3 loop: CASSALVDFTEAFF. CDR3 sequence (DNA): TGTGCCAGCAGTGCTTTAGTTGACTTCACTGAAGCTTTCTTT.

The CDR3 DNA is TGTGCCAGCAGTCCCCGGGGGGAGGCTTTCTTT. The encoded protein is CASSPRGEAFF. The V and J genes are TRBV28 and TRBJ1-1; the D gene is possibly TRBD1 (5 bases). This CDR3 contains 11 residues. Trimming shortened V by 5 bases and J by 11 bases, and 12 bases separated the two germline ends. Germline assignment: CDR1 MDHEN and CDR2 SYDVKM.

This sequence joins TRBV19 and TRBJ2-1; TRBD1 might be the D (6 bases). The germline CDR1 and CDR2 sequences are LNHDA and SQIVND (reference sequence). V shed 8 bases and J shed 9 bases, with 29 bases lying between them. This CDR3 is 17 amino acids long. CDR3 nucleotide sequence: TGTGCCAGTGGTCTTATAGGGACAAGAAGATCATATGGTGAGCAGTTCTTC. Amino acid sequence: CASGLIGTRRSYGEQFF.